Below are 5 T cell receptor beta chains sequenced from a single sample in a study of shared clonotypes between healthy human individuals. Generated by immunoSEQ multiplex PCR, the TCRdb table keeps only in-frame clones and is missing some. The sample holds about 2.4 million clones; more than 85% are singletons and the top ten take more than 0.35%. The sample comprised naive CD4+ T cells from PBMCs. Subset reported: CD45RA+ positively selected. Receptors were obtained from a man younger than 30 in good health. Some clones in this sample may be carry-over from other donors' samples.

The CDR3 region has the DNA TGTGCCAGCAGCTTAGGGGTCGGGACTCAAGGCACAGATACGCAGTATTTT. It encodes CASSLGVGTQGTDTQYF. This chain connects TRBV7-9 to TRBJ2-3; D might be TRBD2 (6 bases). Germline loops: CDR1 SEHNR, CDR2 FQNEAQ (reference sequence). With 1 base removed from V and 1 base from J, the gap between germline ends came to 15 bases. This CDR3 spans 17 amino acids.

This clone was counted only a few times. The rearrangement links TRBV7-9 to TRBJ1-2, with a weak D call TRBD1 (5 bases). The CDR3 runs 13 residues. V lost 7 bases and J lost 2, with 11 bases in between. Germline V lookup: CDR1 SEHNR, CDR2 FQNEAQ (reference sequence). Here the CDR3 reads CASTPGPNYGYTF. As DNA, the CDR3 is TGTGCCAGCACCCCAGGGCCCAACTATGGCTACACCTTC.

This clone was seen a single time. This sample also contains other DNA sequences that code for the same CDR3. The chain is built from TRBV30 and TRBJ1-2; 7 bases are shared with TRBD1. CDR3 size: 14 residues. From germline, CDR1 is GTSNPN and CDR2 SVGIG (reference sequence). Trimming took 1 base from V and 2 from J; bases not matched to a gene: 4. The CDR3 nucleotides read TGTGCCTGGAGTGGGGACAGAGGCAACTATGGCTACACCTTC. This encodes CAWSGDRGNYGYTF.

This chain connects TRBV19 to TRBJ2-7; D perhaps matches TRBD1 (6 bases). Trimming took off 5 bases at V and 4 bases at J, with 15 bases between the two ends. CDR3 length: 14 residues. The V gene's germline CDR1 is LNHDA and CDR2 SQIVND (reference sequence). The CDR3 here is CASSARLQGYEQYF. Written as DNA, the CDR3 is TGTGCCAGTAGTGCAAGGTTACAGGGTTACGAGCAGTACTTC.

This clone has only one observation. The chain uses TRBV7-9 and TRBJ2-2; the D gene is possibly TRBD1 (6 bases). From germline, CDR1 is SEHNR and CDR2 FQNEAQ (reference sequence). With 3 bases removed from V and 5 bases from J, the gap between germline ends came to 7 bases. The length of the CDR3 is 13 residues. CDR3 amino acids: CASSFDRTGELFF. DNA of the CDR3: TGTGCCAGCAGCTTCGACAGGACCGGGGAGCTGTTTTTT.